This TCR beta chain is from a study of CD8+ T cells in alopecia areata. General study findings and limits: In scalp samples, resident alphabeta T cells of normal skin are also sequenced. Mouse data revealed clearer TCR sharing than patient data did, a gap possibly tied to HLA. Lesional scalp, notably in alopecia totalis/universalis, had clonality above that of normal scalp.

This clone has a single count. Its antigen is still unknown. CDR1 and CDR2 from the germline V gene are SQVTM and ANQGSEA. The CDR3 spans 10 residues. Trimming stripped 5 bases from V and 8 bases from J, with 7 bases between. RNA extraction was followed by reverse transcription into cDNA, which acted as the sequencing template. Assay used: immunoSEQ multiplex PCR; TCRdb lists only in-frame clones, some missing. The sample includes 110,000 or so clones, around 61% of them seen just once. The chain joins TRBV29-1 to TRBJ2-1; D is uncertain. This clonotype was obtained from a human donor in good health. Sequencing was done on a sample of CD4+ T cells sorted from blood. In nucleotides, the CDR3 is TGCAGCGTTTATAGGGATGAGCAGTTCTTC. It specifies CSVYRDEQFF.